This T cell receptor beta chain was identified during a study of Ad26.COV2.S vaccination and SARS-CoV-2 variants. Turning to the study itself: Within the COV1001 Ad26.COV2.S trial arm, the donor was enrolled. By the intramuscular route, Ad26.COV2.S was given once, or twice 56 days apart. Overall study findings and caveats: TCR breadth and depth estimates may have understated total T cell responses. Spike-specific TCR breadth was greater in vaccine than placebo recipients.

Measured with immunoSEQ multiplex PCR; TCRdb has only the in-frame clones, and not every one. The sample has fewer than 800,000 clones; roughly 90% are singletons. Regarding this clone: Its target is unknown.

The germline CDR1 and CDR2 sequences are MNHEY and SVGAGI. This CDR3 spans 14 amino acids. Germline trimming cut 6 bases from V and 1 base from J; bases unmatched to any gene: 5. Treatment noted: some 20 received Ad26.COV2.S at low or high dose, single or two shots; about 5 received placebo; per-sample allocation not given. The samples date from day 63 after the first vaccine or placebo injection. The specimen was peripheral blood, collected in a trial of Ad26.COV2.S vaccine versus placebo. The chain links TRBV6-5 to TRBJ1-1; 7 bases align to TRBD1. This TCR was recovered from a person aged 18-60 years who received the Ad26.COV2.S COVID-19 vaccine or a placebo. CDR3 protein: CASRKTGRNTEAFF. The DNA of the CDR3 is TGTGCCAGCAGGAAGACAGGGCGGAACACTGAAGCTTTCTTT.